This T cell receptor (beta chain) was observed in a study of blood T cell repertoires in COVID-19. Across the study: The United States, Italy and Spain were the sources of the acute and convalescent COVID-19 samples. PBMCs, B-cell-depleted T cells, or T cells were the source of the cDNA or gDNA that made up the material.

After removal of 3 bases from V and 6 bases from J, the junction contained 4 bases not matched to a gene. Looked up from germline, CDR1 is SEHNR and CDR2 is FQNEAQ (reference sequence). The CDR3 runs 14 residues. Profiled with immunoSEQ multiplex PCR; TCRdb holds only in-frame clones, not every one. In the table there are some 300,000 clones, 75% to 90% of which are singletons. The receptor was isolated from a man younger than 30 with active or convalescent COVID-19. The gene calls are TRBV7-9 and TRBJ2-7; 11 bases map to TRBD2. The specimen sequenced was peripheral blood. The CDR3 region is CASSFTSGSFEQYF. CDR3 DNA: TGTGCCAGCAGCTTTACTAGCGGGAGCTTCGAGCAGTACTTC. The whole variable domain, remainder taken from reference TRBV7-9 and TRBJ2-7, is DTGVSQNPRHKITKRGQNVTFRCDPISEHNRLYWYRQTLGQGPEFLTYFQNEAQLEKSRLLSDRFSAERPKGSFSTLEIQRTEQGDSAMYLCASSFTSGSFEQYFGPGTRLTVT.